The 28 T cell receptor beta chains below were found in one sample sequenced in a study of shared clonotypes between healthy human individuals. Libraries were prepared by immunoSEQ multiplex PCR; TCRdb keeps only in-frame clonotypes and omits some of them. The sample yields about 2,500,000 clones, more than 90% seen once. The specimen was naive CD4+ T cells sorted from blood. Subset defined: CD45RA+ positively selected. Every receptor here comes from a man between 18 and 29 years old in good health.

The chain is built from TRBV6-1 and TRBJ2-3; D remains unclear. V lost 6 bases to trimming and J lost 0 bases, with 7 bases between them. Per germline, CDR1 MNHNS and CDR2 SASEGT. There are 13 residues in the CDR3. The CDR3 loop reads CASRPRSTDTQYF. DNA of the CDR3: TGTGCCAGCAGGCCAAGGAGCACAGATACGCAGTATTTT.

The J gene is TRBJ1-1, the V gene TRBV18; 11 bases line up with TRBD1. This CDR3 is 18 amino acids long. Germline V gene lookup returns CDR1 KGHSH and CDR2 LQKENI. The J segment lost 4 bases and the V segment lost 0 bases, leaving 10 bases of the junction unmatched. The CDR3 is CASSPPGTGGSMATEAFF. Here the CDR3 DNA reads TGTGCCAGCTCACCACCAGGGACAGGGGGGTCAATGGCCACTGAAGCTTTCTTT.

This clone was counted a single time. CDR3 loop: CASSSVNRGYEQYF. Written as DNA, the CDR3 is TGTGCCAGCAGTTCCGTAAACAGGGGCTACGAGCAGTACTTC. The chain employs TRBV6-5 and TRBJ2-7; 7 nucleotides match TRBD1. This CDR3 is built from 14 residues. With 4 bases clipped from V and 3 bases from J, the junction kept 6 bases outside the gene matches. CDR1 and CDR2 (germline): MNHEY, SVGAGI.

This chain uses TRBV19 with TRBJ1-2, with D maybe TRBD1 (6 bases). The CDR3 is 13 amino acids. V was shortened by 4 bases and J by 5 bases, with 11 bases between the two germline ends. Germline values: CDR1 LNHDA, CDR2 SQIVND (reference sequence). CDR3 protein: CASSTGELYGYTF. In nucleotides, the CDR3 is TGTGCCAGTAGTACAGGGGAATTATATGGCTACACCTTC.

The CDR3 coding sequence is TGTGCCAGCAGTTTATCAGTCGGGCCTGGAAACACCATATATTTT. This translates into CASSLSVGPGNTIYF. The genes are TRBV27 and TRBJ1-3; D is ambiguous. Germline CDR1 is MNHEY and CDR2 is SMNVEV (reference sequence). The CDR3 length is 15 residues. V lost 0 bases, J lost 2 bases, and 8 bases lay in between.

V is TRBV15 and J is TRBJ1-5; D call uncertain. Trimming stripped 8 bases from V and 6 bases from J, with 20 bases between. This CDR3 spans 15 amino acids. Germline assignment: CDR1 LNHNV and CDR2 YYDKDF (reference sequence). CDR3 amino acids: CATGLYRTGGQPQHF. CDR3 DNA sequence: TGTGCCACCGGCCTTTACCGAACCGGCGGTCAGCCCCAGCATTTT.

The chain links TRBV7-9 to TRBJ1-5; D might be TRBD1 (5 bases). CDR1 SEHNR and CDR2 FQNEAQ come from the germline V gene (reference sequence). Between the trimmed V and J ends, which lost 1 base and 1 base, there was a span of 17 bases. The CDR3 loop spans 18 amino acids. The CDR3 DNA reads TGTGCCAGCAGCTTAGTCCCCGGGACGACTTTAAGCAATCAGCCCCAGCATTTT. This translates into CASSLVPGTTLSNQPQHF.

The chain carries TRBV28 and TRBJ1-3, with D maybe TRBD1 (5 bases). The CDR3 length is 14 residues. The V end was cut by 6 bases, the J end by 8 bases, with 17 bases between. Germline V gene data show CDR1 as MDHEN and CDR2 as SYDVKM. CDR3 in amino acids: CASSLRDSRYTIYF. The CDR3 nucleotides are TGTGCCAGCAGCCTCCGAGACAGCAGATACACCATATATTTT.

As concerns this clone: This same CDR3 is encoded by further DNA sequences in the sample. V is TRBV6-1 and J is TRBJ2-4; D may be TRBD2 (5 bases). Germline CDR1 MNHNS, CDR2 SASEGT. The CDR3 sequence is 15 residues long. With 3 bases removed from V and 0 bases from J, the gap between germline ends came to 9 bases. The CDR3 sequence is CASSEGSLAKNIQYF. In DNA form, the CDR3 reads TGTGCCAGCAGTGAGGGGAGTTTAGCCAAAAACATTCAGTACTTC.

The V and J genes are TRBV7-9 and TRBJ1-3, with 8 positions matching TRBD1. This CDR3 is 16 amino acids long. The V segment lost 4 bases and the J segment 2 bases; nucleotides outside the gene matches: 7. CDR1 is SEHNR and CDR2 is FQNEAQ in the germline V gene (reference sequence). CDR3 amino acids: CASSSQGATPGNTIYF. CDR3 sequence (DNA): TGTGCCAGCAGCTCGCAGGGGGCAACTCCTGGAAACACCATATATTTT.

This chain connects TRBV27 to TRBJ2-3; TRBD2 aligns across 10 bases. Per germline, CDR1 MNHEY and CDR2 SMNVEV (reference sequence). The V segment lost 5 bases and the J segment 4 bases; nucleotides outside the gene matches: 12. This CDR3 has 17 residues. The DNA of the CDR3 is TGTGCCAGCAGTCCCCCCTGGCTAGCGGGAGATGCAGATACGCAGTATTTT. Translating gives CASSPPWLAGDADTQYF.

The rearrangement links TRBV2 to TRBJ1-1; TRBD1 matches at 8 bases. This CDR3 region has 13 residues. Trimming removed 5 bases from V and 5 bases from J; junction bases left unmatched: 4. Germline CDR1 reads SNHLY; CDR2 reads FYNNEI. The CDR3 DNA reads TGTGCCAGCAGTCTCAGGGGGCTGACTGAAGCTTTCTTT. It encodes CASSLRGLTEAFF.

The chain joins TRBV28 to TRBJ1-3; TRBD1 might be the D (5 bases). The CDR3 loop spans 17 amino acids. Germline CDR1 is MDHEN and CDR2 is SYDVKM. The V end lost 4 bases, the J end lost 0 bases, and 16 bases lay between the germline ends. The CDR3 sequence: CASSSPTAGYSGNTIYF. The CDR3 region has the DNA TGTGCCAGCAGTTCCCCGACAGCTGGTTACTCTGGAAACACCATATATTTT. Based on the CDR3 plus reference TRBV28 and TRBJ1-3, the full variable domain is DVKVTQSSRYLVKRTGEKVFLECVQDMDHENMFWYRQDPGLGLRLIYFSYDVKMKEKGDIPEGYSVSREKKERFSLILESASTNQTSMYLCASSSPTAGYSGNTIYFGEGSWLTVV.

In this sample, this clone turned up once. V usage is TRBV7-3 and J usage is TRBJ2-1, with 11 bases fitting TRBD2. The junction had 4 bases not matched to a gene; V was cut back by 3 bases and J by 6 bases. The CDR3 totals 15 residues. Looked up from germline, CDR1 is SGHTA and CDR2 is FQGTGA. This CDR3 is CASSFSGGAVNEQFF. The CDR3 DNA reads TGTGCCAGCAGCTTTAGCGGGGGGGCGGTCAATGAGCAGTTCTTC.

The rearrangement links TRBV13 to TRBJ2-7; no clear D gene. CDR1 is PRHDT and CDR2 is FYEKMQ in the germline V gene (reference sequence). The ends were cut back, 5 bases at V and 2 bases at J, with 19 bases in the middle. CDR3 length: 16 residues. The CDR3 spells CASSRTVERTPYEQYF. The CDR3 DNA follows: TGTGCCAGCAGCCGGACCGTCGAGAGGACCCCCTACGAGCAGTACTTC.

The genes are TRBV6-4 and TRBJ2-1; 11 bases match TRBD2. Germline CDR1 and CDR2: MRHNA and SNTAGT. This CDR3 has 15 residues. Trimming at V came to 5 bases and at J to 8 bases, leaving 8 bases not matched to a gene. The CDR3 protein is CASSSGLAGGHEQFF. The CDR3 DNA sequence: TGTGCCAGCAGTTCGGGGCTAGCGGGGGGACATGAGCAGTTCTTC.

This chain uses TRBV20-1 with TRBJ2-1, with D perhaps TRBD2 (5 bases). Germline assignment: CDR1 DFQATT and CDR2 SNEGSKA (reference sequence). This CDR3 spans 11 amino acids. V dropped 0 bases and J dropped 10 bases, with 7 bases sitting between them. CDR3 sequence: CSARDREEQFF. The CDR3 DNA reads TGCAGTGCTAGAGATAGGGAGGAGCAGTTCTTC.

This clone appeared a few times. The V and J genes are TRBV6-1 and TRBJ1-5, with D uncertain. The CDR3 runs 14 residues. Trimming pared 6 bases from V and 10 bases from J, leaving 19 bases between. Germline V gene data show CDR1 as MNHNS and CDR2 as SASEGT. The CDR3 sequence: CASSHEEGMLPQHF. The CDR3 bases are TGTGCCAGCAGCCATGAGGAGGGAATGCTCCCCCAGCATTTT.

The V and J genes are TRBV5-4 and TRBJ2-7, with a possible D match to TRBD2 (6 bases). This CDR3 contains 16 residues. Germline values: CDR1 SGHNT, CDR2 YYREEE (reference sequence). V was shortened by 0 bases and J by 0 bases, with 13 bases between the two germline ends. DNA of the CDR3: TGTGCCAGCAGCTTGGGAGTGGCGGGGTACTCCTACGAGCAGTACTTC. Its protein product is CASSLGVAGYSYEQYF.

This rearrangement joins TRBV4-3 to TRBJ2-3, with D possibly matching TRBD2 (6 bases). The germline V gene has CDR1 LGHNA and CDR2 YSLEER. V lost 0 bases and J lost 4, with 14 bases in between. CDR3 length equals 16 residues. The CDR3 protein is CASSQEFLPGADTQYF. The CDR3 bases are TGCGCCAGCAGCCAAGAATTCCTCCCGGGAGCAGATACGCAGTATTTT.

This chain connects TRBV18 to TRBJ1-2; a possible D gene is TRBD1 (5 bases). Germline values: CDR1 KGHSH, CDR2 LQKENI. Deletions cut 3 bases from V and 9 bases from J, with 23 bases between. The CDR3 has 16 amino acids. In DNA, the CDR3 is TGTGCCAGCTCACCGCCGAGTCCAACAGGCCCGGGCCGCTACACCTTC. Its translation: CASSPPSPTGPGRYTF.

This chain links TRBV5-8 with TRBJ1-2; D uncertain. The CDR3 loop spans 15 amino acids. Germline CDR1 SGHTS, CDR2 YDEGEE. V dropped 3 bases and J dropped 8 bases, with 20 bases sitting between them. CDR3 nucleotides: TGTGCCAGCAGCTCGAGGGTCGGAAGTGTATGGGGCTACACCTTC. Protein product: CASSSRVGSVWGYTF.

As concerns this clone: Other DNA sequences in the sample encode the same CDR3. The V gene is TRBV29-1, the J gene TRBJ1-1; D is undetermined. The CDR3 contains 13 residues. Germline values: CDR1 SQVTM, CDR2 ANQGSEA. Trimming cost V 4 bases and J 0 bases, with 9 bases left between them. CDR3 nucleotides: TGCAGCGTTGCCGGACGGTTGAACACTGAAGCTTTCTTT. Protein product: CSVAGRLNTEAFF.

The V call is TRBV7-2, the J call TRBJ2-1; 9 nucleotides line up with TRBD1. Germline CDR1 reads SGHTA; CDR2 reads FQGNSA. The trim removed 5 bases at V and 6 bases at J, leaving 11 bases unmatched. The CDR3 is 16 residues long. CDR3 sequence reads: CASSRPGQGAGNEQFF. CDR3 bases: TGTGCCAGCAGCCGGCCGGGACAGGGTGCTGGCAATGAGCAGTTCTTC.

The chain uses TRBV30 and TRBJ2-3; D is undetermined. Germline CDR1 and CDR2: GTSNPN and SVGIG (reference sequence). V was pared by 3 bases and J by 7 bases, with 14 bases between. The CDR3 sequence is 13 residues long. In DNA, the CDR3 is TGTGCCTGGAGGGCCTCCCCGTTGAATACGCAGTATTTT. Residues: CAWRASPLNTQYF.

The chain is built from TRBV6-5 and TRBJ1-1; 7 bases agree with TRBD1. Germline V gives CDR1 MNHEY, CDR2 SVGAGI. The V and J ends lost 7 bases and 4 bases, in that order; junction bases with no gene match: 9. There are 14 residues in the CDR3. The CDR3 loop reads CASKDREPPTEAFF. The DNA for the CDR3 is TGTGCCAGCAAAGACAGGGAGCCCCCCACTGAAGCTTTCTTT.

In its sample, this clone was seen once. Other DNA sequences of this sample code for an identical CDR3. This chain joins TRBV15 and TRBJ2-1; D is ambiguous. Germline CDR1 and CDR2: LNHNV and YYDKDF (reference sequence). The CDR3 runs 12 residues. The V and J ends lost 3 bases and 3 bases respectively, with 3 bases between them. Here the CDR3 reads CATSRDYNEQFF. CDR3 in DNA: TGTGCCACCAGCAGGGACTACAATGAGCAGTTCTTC.

This chain joins TRBV12-2 and TRBJ2-7; TRBD2 was called by the table and not checked on the DNA. TRBV12-2 is flagged as a pseudogene. This CDR3 comprises 18 residues. As DNA, the CDR3 is TGTGCAAGTCGCCGAGCGGCAAGCGGGAGGGCCAAACCTTACGAGCAGTACTTC. It codes for CASRRAASGRAKPYEQYF.